The sequence of this T cell receptor beta chain was determined in a study of blood T cell repertoires in COVID-19. Trimming cost V 3 bases and J 5 bases; bases outside gene matches: 6. The CDR3 length is 14 residues. CDR1 is MNHEY, CDR2 SVGEGT, per germline. Assay: immunoSEQ multiplex PCR; the TCRdb copy retains only in-frame clones and omits some. The sample holds 200,000 or so clones, around 84% seen once. Sequenced sample: peripheral blood. This chain connects TRBV6-2 or TRBV6-3 to TRBJ2-7; 8 nucleotides match TRBD1. The source of this sequence is an elderly woman with COVID-19, enrolled during active disease. The CDR3 sequence is CASSYLYRGDEQYV. The DNA for the CDR3 is TGTGCCAGCAGTTATCTGTACAGGGGGGACGAGCAGTACGTC.